This T cell receptor (beta chain) is from a study of regulatory T cells in long-lasting Graves disease. General observations from the study: TCR diversity was lower in persistent Graves' patients (versus newly diagnosed ones).

This clonotype was seen many times. Its antigen is currently unknown. Arm-PCR of CDR3 regions with iRepertoire HTBI primers generated TCR beta libraries. MiXCR, applied by TCRdb to the multiplex PCR reads, yields one record per CDR3 protein. Of approximately 470,000 distinct CDR3 sequences listed, around 15% are singletons. Time point: newly diagnosed GD, antithyroid drugs for less than 3 months. RNA extracted from PBMCs served as the sequencing template. This CDR3 contains 14 residues. V was clipped by 6 bases and J by 2 bases; unmatched bases: 6. CDR1 is SQVTM and CDR2 is ANQGSEA in the germline V gene. These records were also assigned to another study, of T cells in Graves' hyperthyroidism and ophthalmopathy. From that report: Recently diagnosed hyperthyroidism of less than 2 months' duration affected patients aged 18 to 65.

The sequencing used peripheral blood mononuclear cells (PBMCs), collected at new diagnosis, from a patient treated with antithyroid drugs. The clonotype originates from a man aged 35-49 years with Graves disease. The rearrangement uses TRBV29-1 and TRBJ2-3; 9 nucleotides agree with TRBD2. The CDR3 sequence: CSVKTSGDTDTQYF. In DNA, the CDR3 is TGCAGCGTCAAGACTAGCGGCGACACAGATACGCAGTATTTT.